This entry features one TCR beta chain sequence. This entry belongs to a study of cytomegalovirus exposure and HLA in healthy donors. The V gene's germline CDR1 is LNHNV and CDR2 YYDKDF (reference sequence). There are 13 residues in the CDR3. V dropped 3 bases and J dropped 3; count of bases not matched to a gene: 2. Both 60 Vbeta primers and 13 Jbeta primers went into the PCR. TCRdb keeps only in-frame clones here, not all; method: immunoSEQ multiplex PCR. The sample lists over 150,000 clones; roughly 80% were seen once. Sequencing input: PBMCs. This receptor was taken from a woman aged 25 to 45 in good health and CMV-seropositive. The rearrangement uses TRBV15 and TRBJ2-7; 7 bases fit TRBD1. CDR3 DNA sequence: TGTGCCACCAGCAGGTACAGGGGCTACGAGCAGTACTTC. Translation gives CATSRYRGYEQYF.